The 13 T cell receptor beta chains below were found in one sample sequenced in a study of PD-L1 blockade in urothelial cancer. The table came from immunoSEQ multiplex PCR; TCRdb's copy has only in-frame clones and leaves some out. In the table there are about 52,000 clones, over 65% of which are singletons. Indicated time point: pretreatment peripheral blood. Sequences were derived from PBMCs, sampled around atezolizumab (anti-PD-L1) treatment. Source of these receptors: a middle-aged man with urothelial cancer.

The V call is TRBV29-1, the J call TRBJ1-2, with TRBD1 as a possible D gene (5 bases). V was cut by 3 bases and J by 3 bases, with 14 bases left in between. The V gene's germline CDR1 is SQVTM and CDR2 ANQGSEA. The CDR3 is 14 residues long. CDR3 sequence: CSVDAGPPDYGYTF. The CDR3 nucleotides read TGCAGCGTTGACGCGGGGCCGCCGGACTATGGCTACACCTTC.

As DNA, the CDR3 is TGTGCCAGCTCTCCTCTCCACCGGAGGGACAATGAGCAGTTCTTC. This gives the protein CASSPLHRRDNEQFF. The chain couples TRBV18 to TRBJ2-1; the D gene is possibly TRBD2 (6 bases). Germline CDR1 and CDR2: KGHSH and LQKENI. Trimming removed 6 bases from V and 5 bases from J, with 17 bases in between. CDR3 length equals 15 residues.

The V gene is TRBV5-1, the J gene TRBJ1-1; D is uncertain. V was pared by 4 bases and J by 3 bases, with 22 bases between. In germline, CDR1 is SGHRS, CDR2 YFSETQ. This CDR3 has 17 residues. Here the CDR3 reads CASSPLAAPNKDTEAFF. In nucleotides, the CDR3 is TGCGCCAGCAGCCCCCTGGCAGCGCCTAATAAGGACACTGAAGCTTTCTTT.

The CDR3 DNA sequence: TGCGCCAGCAGCCAAGAGTCTAGCGGGAGGCGGGAGACCCAGTACTTC. Its protein product is CASSQESSGRRETQYF. This chain uses TRBV4-1 with TRBJ2-5, with 11 bases that match TRBD2. CDR3 length equals 16 residues. The trim removed 0 bases at V and 5 bases at J, leaving 5 bases unmatched. The germline gives CDR1 MGHRA, CDR2 YSYEKL.

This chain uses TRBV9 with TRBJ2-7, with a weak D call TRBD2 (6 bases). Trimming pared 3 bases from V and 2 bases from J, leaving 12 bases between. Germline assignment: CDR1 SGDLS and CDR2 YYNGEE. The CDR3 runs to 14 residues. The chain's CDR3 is CASSGGDATYEQYF. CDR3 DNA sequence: TGTGCCAGCAGCGGGGGGGACGCTACCTACGAGCAGTACTTC.

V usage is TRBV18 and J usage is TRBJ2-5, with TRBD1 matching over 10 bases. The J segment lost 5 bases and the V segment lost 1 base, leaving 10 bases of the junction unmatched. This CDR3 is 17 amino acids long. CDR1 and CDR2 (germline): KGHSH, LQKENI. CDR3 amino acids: CASSPRDRGSTAETQYF. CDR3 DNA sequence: TGTGCCAGCTCACCACGGGACAGGGGATCCACTGCGGAGACCCAGTACTTC.

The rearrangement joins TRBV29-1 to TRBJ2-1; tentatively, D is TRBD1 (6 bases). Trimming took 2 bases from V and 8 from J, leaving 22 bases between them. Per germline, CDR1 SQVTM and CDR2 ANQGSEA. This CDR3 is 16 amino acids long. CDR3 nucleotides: TGCAGCGTTGAATTTAGGGACATGTTGGGGACGGATGAGCAGTTCTTC. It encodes CSVEFRDMLGTDEQFF.

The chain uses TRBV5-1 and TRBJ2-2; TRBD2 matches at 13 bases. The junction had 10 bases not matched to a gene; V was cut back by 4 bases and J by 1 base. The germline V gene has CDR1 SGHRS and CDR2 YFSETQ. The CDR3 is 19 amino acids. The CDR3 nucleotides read TGCGCCAGCAGCGGGCTTCGGACTAGCGGGAGAGTGAACACCGGGGAGCTGTTTTTT. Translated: CASSGLRTSGRVNTGELFF.

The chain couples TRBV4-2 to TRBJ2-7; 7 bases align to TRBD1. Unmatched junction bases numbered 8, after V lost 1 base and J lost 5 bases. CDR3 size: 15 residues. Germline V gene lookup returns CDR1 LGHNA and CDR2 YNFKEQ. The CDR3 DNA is TGTGCCAGCAGCCAAGGGGTAGGGGGCCGCGACGAGCAGTACTTC. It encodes CASSQGVGGRDEQYF.

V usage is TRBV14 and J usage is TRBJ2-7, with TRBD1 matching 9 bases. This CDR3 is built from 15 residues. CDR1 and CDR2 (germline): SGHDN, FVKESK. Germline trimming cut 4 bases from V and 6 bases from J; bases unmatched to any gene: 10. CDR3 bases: TGTGCCAGCAGCCGAACCGGGACAGGGATAGGCGAGCAGTACTTC. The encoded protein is CASSRTGTGIGEQYF.

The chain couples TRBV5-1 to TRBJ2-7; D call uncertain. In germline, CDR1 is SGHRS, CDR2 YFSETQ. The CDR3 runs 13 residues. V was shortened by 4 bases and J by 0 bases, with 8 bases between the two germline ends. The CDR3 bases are TGCGCCAGCAGCAAGGCGGCCTCCTACGAGCAGTACTTC. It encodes CASSKAASYEQYF.

CDR3 nucleotides: TGTGCCAGCAGCCAAGCAGAGCGGTCCCCCACAGATACGCAGTATTTT. It yields the protein CASSQAERSPTDTQYF. J is TRBJ2-3 and V is TRBV4-2; D is possibly TRBD2 (5 bases). The CDR3 is 16 amino acids. Trimming shortened V by 1 base and J by 2 bases, and 13 bases separated the two germline ends. The germline V gene encodes CDR1 LGHNA and CDR2 YNFKEQ.

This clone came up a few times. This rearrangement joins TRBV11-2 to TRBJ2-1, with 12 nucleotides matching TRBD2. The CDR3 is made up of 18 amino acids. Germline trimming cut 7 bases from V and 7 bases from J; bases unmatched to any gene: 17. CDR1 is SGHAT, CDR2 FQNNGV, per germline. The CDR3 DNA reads TGTGCCAGCACCGGGGGAGGGCTAGCGGGGGGGCGGTGGAATGAGCAGTTCTTC. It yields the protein CASTGGGLAGGRWNEQFF.